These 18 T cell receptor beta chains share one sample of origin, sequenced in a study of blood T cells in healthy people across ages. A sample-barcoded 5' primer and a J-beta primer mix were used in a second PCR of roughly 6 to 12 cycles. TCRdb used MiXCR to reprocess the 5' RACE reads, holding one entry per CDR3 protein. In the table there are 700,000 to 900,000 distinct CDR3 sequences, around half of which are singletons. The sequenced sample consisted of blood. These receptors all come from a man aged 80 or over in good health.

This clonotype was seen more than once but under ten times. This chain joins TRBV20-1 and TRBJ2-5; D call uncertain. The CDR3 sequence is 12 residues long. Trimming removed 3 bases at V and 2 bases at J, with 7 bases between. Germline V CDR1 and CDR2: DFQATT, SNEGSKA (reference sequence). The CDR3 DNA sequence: TGCAGTGCTAGCCAGGAGCAAGAGACCCAGTACTTC. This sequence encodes CSASQEQETQYF.

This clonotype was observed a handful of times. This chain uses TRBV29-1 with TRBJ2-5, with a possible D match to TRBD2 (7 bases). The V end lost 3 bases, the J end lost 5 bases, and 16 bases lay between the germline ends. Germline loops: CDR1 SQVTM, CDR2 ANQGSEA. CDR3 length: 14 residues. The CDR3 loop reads CSVDGGGPWETQYF. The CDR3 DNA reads TGCAGCGTTGACGGCGGGGGCCCATGGGAGACCCAGTACTTC.

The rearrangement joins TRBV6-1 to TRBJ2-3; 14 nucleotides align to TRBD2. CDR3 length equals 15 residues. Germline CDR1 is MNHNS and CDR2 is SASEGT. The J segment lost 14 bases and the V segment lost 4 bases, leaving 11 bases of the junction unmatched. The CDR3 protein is CASSGGLAGDRYAYF. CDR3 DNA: TGTGCCAGCAGTGGGGGACTAGCGGGAGACAGATACGCGTATTTT.

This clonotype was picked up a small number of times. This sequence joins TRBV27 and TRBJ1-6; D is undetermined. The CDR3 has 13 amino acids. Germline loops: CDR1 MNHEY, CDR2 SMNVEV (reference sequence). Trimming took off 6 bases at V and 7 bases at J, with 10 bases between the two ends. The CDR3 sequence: CASSLGGNSPLHF. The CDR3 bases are TGTGCCAGCAGCCTTGGAGGAAATTCACCCCTCCACTTT.

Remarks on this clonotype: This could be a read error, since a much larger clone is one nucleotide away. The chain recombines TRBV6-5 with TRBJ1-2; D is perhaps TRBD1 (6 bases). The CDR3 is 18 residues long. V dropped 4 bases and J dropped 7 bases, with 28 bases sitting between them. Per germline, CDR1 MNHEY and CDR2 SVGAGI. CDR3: CASSSKTGTVTSSTGYTF. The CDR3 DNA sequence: TGTGCCAGCAGTTCCAAGACAGGAACCGTCACTAGCTCTACTGGCTACACCTTC.

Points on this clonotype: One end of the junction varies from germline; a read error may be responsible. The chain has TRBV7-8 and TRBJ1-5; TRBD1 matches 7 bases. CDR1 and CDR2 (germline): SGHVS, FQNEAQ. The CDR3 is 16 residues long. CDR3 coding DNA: TGTGCCAGCAGCTCCGACAGGGCATTTGGGAATCAGCCTCAGCATTTT. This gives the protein CASSSDRAFGNQPQHF.

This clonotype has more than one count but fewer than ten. CDR3 DNA: TGTGCCAGCAGTCTAGGACAGGTCACAGATACGCAGTATTTT. It is translated as CASSLGQVTDTQYF. V usage is TRBV6-2 or TRBV6-3 and J usage is TRBJ2-3; 7 bases align to TRBD1. The CDR3 is 14 amino acids. Germline V gene data show CDR1 as MNHEY and CDR2 as SVGEGT. The junction had 4 bases not matched to a gene; V was cut back by 5 bases and J by 2 bases.

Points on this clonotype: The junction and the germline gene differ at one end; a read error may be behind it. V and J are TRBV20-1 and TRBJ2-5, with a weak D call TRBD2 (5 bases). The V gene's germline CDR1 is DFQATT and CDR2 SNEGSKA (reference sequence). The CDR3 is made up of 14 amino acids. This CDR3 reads CSTRLVSPYNEQYF. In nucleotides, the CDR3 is TGCAGTACTAGGCTAGTTTCTCCCTACAATGAGCAGTACTTC.

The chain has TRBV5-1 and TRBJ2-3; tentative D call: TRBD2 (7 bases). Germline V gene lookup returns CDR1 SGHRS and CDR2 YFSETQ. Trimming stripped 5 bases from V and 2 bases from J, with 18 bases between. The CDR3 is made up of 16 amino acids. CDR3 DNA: TGCGCCAGCAGTTCGGCGGGGGCTTTATACACAGATACGCAGTATTTT. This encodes CASSSAGALYTDTQYF.

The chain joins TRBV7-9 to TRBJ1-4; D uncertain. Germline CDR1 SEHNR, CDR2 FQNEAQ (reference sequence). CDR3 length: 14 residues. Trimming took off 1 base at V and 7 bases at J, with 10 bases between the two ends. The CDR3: CASSLGSAGEKLFF. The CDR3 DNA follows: TGTGCCAGCAGCTTAGGATCGGCGGGTGAAAAACTGTTTTTT.

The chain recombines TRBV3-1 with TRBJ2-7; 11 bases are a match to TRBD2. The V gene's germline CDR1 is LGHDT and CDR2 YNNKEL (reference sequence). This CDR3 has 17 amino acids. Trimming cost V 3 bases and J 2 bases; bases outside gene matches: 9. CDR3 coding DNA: TGTGCCAGCAGCCACGGTCTAGCGGGGGGCCAAACCTACGAGCAGTACTTC. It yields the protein CASSHGLAGGQTYEQYF.

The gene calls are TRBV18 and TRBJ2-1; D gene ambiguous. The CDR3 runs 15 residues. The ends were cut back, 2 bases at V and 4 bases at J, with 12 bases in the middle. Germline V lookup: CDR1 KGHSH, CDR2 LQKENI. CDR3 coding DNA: TGTGCCAGCTCACCAAGCATTACTGGATACAATGAGCAGTTCTTC. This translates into CASSPSITGYNEQFF.

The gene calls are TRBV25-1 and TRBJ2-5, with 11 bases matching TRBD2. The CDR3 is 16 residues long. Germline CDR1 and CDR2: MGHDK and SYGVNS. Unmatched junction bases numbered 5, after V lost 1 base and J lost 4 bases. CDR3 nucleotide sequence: TGTGCCAGCAGTGAATGGCTAGCGGGAGGACGAGAGACCCAGTACTTC. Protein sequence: CASSEWLAGGRETQYF.

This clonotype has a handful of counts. CDR3 region: CASSATDYPGYEQYF. The CDR3, as DNA: TGTGCCAGCAGCGCGACGGACTATCCGGGCTACGAGCAGTACTTC. The chain couples TRBV7-2 to TRBJ2-7; D is perhaps TRBD2 (6 bases). CDR3 length: 15 amino acids. V lost 5 bases and J lost 3, with 17 bases in between. Germline V gene data show CDR1 as SGHTA and CDR2 as FQGNSA.

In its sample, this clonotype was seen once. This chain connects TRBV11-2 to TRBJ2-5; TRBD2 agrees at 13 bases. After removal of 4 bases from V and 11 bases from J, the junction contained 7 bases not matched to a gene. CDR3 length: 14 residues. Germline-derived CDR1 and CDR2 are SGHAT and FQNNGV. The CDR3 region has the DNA TGTGCCAGCAGCTCCACTAGCGGGAGGGCCCCGCAGTACTTC. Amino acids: CASSSTSGRAPQYF.

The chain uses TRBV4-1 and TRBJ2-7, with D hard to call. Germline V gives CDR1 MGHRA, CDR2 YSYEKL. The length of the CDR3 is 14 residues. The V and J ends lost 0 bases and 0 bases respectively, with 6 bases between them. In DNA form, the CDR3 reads TGCGCCAGCAGCCAAGAACGGAGCTCCTACGAGCAGTACTTC. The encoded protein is CASSQERSSYEQYF.

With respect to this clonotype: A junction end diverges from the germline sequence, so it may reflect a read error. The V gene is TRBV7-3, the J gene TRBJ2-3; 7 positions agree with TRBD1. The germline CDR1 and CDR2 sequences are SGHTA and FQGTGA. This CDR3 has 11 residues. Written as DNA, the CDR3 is TGTGCCAACAGCTTAGGGGGCACGCAGTATTTT. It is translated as CANSLGGTQYF.

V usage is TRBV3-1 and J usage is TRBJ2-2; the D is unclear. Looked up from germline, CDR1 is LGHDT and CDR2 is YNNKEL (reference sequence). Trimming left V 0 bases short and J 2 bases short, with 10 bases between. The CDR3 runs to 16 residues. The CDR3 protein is CASSQDKRRNTGELFF. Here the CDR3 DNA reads TGTGCCAGCAGCCAAGATAAACGACGCAACACCGGGGAGCTGTTTTTT.